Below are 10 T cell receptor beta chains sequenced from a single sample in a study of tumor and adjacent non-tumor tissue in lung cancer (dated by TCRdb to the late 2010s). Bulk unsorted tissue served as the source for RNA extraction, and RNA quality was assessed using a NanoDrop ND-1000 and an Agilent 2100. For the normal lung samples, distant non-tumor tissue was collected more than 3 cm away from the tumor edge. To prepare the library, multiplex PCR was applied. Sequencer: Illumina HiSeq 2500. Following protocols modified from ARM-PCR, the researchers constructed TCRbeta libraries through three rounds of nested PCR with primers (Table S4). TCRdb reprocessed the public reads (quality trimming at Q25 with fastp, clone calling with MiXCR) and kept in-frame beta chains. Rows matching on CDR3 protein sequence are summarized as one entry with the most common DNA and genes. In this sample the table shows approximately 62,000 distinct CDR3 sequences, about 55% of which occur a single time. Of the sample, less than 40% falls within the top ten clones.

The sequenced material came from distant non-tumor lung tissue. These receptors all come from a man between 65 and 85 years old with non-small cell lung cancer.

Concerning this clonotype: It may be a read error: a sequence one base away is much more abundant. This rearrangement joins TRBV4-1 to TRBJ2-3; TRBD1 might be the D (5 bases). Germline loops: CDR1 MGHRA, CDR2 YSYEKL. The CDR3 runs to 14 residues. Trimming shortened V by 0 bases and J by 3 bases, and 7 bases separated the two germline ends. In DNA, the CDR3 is TGCGCCAGCAGCCAAGAGTACAGGACAGATACGCAGTATTTT. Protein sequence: CASSQEYRTDTQYF.

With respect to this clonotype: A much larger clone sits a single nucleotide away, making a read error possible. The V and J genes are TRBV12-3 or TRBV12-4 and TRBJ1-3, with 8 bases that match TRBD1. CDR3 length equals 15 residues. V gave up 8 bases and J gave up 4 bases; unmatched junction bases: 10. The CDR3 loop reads CASGGQEVSGNTIYF. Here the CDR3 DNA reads TGTGCCAGCGGGGGACAGGAGGTATCAGGAAACACCATATATTTT.

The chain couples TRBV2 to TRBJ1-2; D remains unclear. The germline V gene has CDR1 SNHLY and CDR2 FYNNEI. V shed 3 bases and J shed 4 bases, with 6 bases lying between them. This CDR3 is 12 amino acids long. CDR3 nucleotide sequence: TGTGCCAGCAGTGATATGAGCTATGGCTACACCTTC. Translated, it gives CASSDMSYGYTF. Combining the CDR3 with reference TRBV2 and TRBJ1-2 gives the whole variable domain EPEVTQTPSHQVTQMGQEVILRCVPISNHLYFYWYRQILGQKVEFLVSFYNNEISEKSEIFDDQFSVERPDGSNFTLKIRSTKLEDSAMYFCASSDMSYGYTFGSGTRLTVV.

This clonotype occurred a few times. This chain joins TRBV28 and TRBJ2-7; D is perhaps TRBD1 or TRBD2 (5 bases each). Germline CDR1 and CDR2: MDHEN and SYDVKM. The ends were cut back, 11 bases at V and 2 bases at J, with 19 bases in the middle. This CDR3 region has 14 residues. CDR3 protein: CALRGAGATYEQYF. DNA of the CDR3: TGTGCCTTACGAGGGGCCGGGGCTACCTACGAGCAGTACTTC.

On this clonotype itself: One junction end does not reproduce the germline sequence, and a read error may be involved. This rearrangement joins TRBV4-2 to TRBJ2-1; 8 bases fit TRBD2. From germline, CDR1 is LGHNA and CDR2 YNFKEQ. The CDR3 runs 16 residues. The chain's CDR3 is CASNQGRLARYNEQFF. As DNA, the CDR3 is TGTGCCAGCAACCAAGGGAGACTAGCGCGGTACAATGAGCAGTTCTTC.

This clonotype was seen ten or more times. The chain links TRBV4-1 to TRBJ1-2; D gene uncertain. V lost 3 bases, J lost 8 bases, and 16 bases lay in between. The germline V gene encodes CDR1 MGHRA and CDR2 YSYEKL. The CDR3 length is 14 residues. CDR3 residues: CASSQLNGEGGYTF. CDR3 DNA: TGCGCCAGCAGCCAGCTGAATGGGGAGGGCGGCTACACCTTC.

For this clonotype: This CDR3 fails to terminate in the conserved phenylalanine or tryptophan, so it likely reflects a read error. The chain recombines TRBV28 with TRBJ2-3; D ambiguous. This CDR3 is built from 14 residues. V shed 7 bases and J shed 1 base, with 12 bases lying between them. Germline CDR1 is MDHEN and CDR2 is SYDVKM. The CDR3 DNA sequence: TGTGCCAGCATTTTCGCTCAGGGCACAGATACGCAGTATCTT. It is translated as CASIFAQGTDTQYL.

The DNA of the CDR3 is TGCGCCAGCAGAGGTGGGGAGCTGTTTTTT. Protein product: CASRGGELFF. V is TRBV5-1 and J is TRBJ2-2; D gene ambiguous. The CDR3 loop spans 10 amino acids. The V and J ends lost 5 bases and 8 bases respectively, with 4 bases between them. Germline V gene sequence: CDR1 SGHRS, CDR2 YFSETQ.

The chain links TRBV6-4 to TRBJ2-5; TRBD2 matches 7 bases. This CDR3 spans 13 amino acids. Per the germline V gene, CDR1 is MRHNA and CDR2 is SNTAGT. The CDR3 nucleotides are TGTACCTACGGGGAGGGGATGGGGGAGACCCAGTACTTC. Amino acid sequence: CTYGEGMGETQYF.

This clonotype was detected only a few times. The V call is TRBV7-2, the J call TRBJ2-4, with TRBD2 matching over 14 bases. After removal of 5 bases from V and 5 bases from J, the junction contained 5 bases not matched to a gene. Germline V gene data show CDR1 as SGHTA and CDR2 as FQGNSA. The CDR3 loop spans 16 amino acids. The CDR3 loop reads CASSIGTSGGQNIQYF. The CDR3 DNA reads TGTGCCAGCAGCATAGGGACTAGCGGGGGCCAAAACATTCAGTACTTC.